This section outlines one T cell receptor (beta chain) sequence together with its context. Study processing details: Amplification with reference gene primers provided the estimates of nucleated cell counts. Here immunoSEQ multiplex PCR was the method, and the copy in TCRdb shows in-frame clones only, minus some. Clonal size and the V and J genes are those of that table, whereas D and trimming came from the DNA. There are tens of thousands of clones in the sample; 60% to 75% occur only once, and 35% to 45% lies in the top ten. The entry originates in a study of blood T cell repertoires in COVID-19. The overall study: Samples of COVID-19 (acute and convalescent) were obtained from the United States, Italy and Spain. Sample material is recorded as cDNA or gDNA derived from T cells, B-cell-depleted T cells, or PBMCs.

V lost 7 bases and J 5 bases, leaving 9 bases between the germline ends. Germline V lookup: CDR1 SQVTM, CDR2 ANQGSEA. The CDR3 contains 11 residues. This rearrangement joins TRBV29-1 to TRBJ2-1, with a possible D match to TRBD2 (5 bases). This receptor was taken from a woman between 70 and 85 years old with acute or convalescent COVID-19. The sequenced sample consisted of peripheral blood. For the CDR3, the DNA is TGCAGCGCCGGGATAAACAATGAGCAGTTCTTC. It codes for CSAGINNEQFF.